This is a list of T cell receptor beta chains from one sample in a study of response to subunit inactivated influenza vaccine. TCRdb independently ran MiXCR on the RT-PCR reads; one entry per CDR3 protein. The table has a few hundred thousand distinct CDR3 sequences, 14% seen once. Sequences were derived from PBMCs from blood, sampled 12 days after vaccination. Receptors originate from a man aged 45-65 years who received an inactivated influenza vaccine. The CDR3 runs from the conserved cysteine through the conserved F or W. Each record gives: V gene, clone size, D gene, J gene, CDR3 protein, CDR3 DNA. A D gene is named only where the DNA matches it firmly. Clone size is stated in some rows and not others, as once, few, many or a class when expanded.

v_gene: TRBV7-2
abundance: .
d_gene: .
j_gene: TRBJ1-6
CDR3aa: CASSLVYGGGSPLHF
CDR3nt: TGTGCCAGCAGCTTAGTATACGGAGGTGGTTCACCCCTCCACTTT

v_gene: TRBV7-2
abundance: few
d_gene: .
j_gene: TRBJ2-7
CDR3aa: CASSRAQGSEQYF
CDR3nt: TGTGCCAGCAGCCGAGCCCAGGGTTCCGAGCAGTACTTC

v_gene: TRBV12-3/TRBV12-4
abundance: few
d_gene: .
j_gene: TRBJ1-6
CDR3aa: CASSGRVGSPLHF
CDR3nt: TGTGCCAGCAGCGGGAGAGTCGGATCACCCCTCCACTTT

v_gene: TRBV6-2/TRBV6-3
abundance: .
d_gene: .
j_gene: TRBJ2-5
CDR3aa: CASSTLWYGKETQYF
CDR3nt: TGTGCCAGCAGTACCCTTTGGTACGGAAAAGAGACCCAGTACTTC

v_gene: TRBV20-1
abundance: few
d_gene: TRBD2
j_gene: TRBJ2-3
CDR3aa: CSATLRGLAARTGDTQYF
CDR3nt: TGCAGTGCTACGTTACGGGGACTAGCGGCCCGGACAGGAGATACGCAGTATTTT

v_gene: TRBV5-6
abundance: once
d_gene: .
j_gene: TRBJ1-5
CDR3aa: CASSLTVSNQPQHF
CDR3nt: TGTGCCAGCAGCTTGACGGTTAGCAATCAGCCCCAGCATTTT

v_gene: TRBV11-2
abundance: .
d_gene: TRBD2
j_gene: TRBJ2-7
CDR3aa: CASSLGSWEGTYEQYF
CDR3nt: TGTGCCAGCAGCTTAGGTTCCTGGGAGGGTACCTACGAGCAGTACTTC

v_gene: TRBV24-1
abundance: .
d_gene: TRBD1
j_gene: TRBJ2-3
CDR3aa: CATSDSYRGSTDTQYF
CDR3nt: TGTGCCACCAGTGATTCCTACAGGGGAAGCACAGATACGCAGTATTTT

v_gene: TRBV5-1
abundance: .
d_gene: .
j_gene: TRBJ1-1
CDR3aa: CASSLEYKGRMNTEAFF
CDR3nt: TGCGCCAGCAGCTTGGAATATAAGGGCAGGATGAACACTGAAGCTTTCTTT

v_gene: TRBV29-1
abundance: .
d_gene: .
j_gene: TRBJ1-1
CDR3aa: CSVRGRRETEAFF
CDR3nt: TGCAGCGTTCGGGGCCGGAGGGAGACTGAAGCTTTCTTT

v_gene: TRBV20-1
abundance: few
d_gene: .
j_gene: TRBJ2-1
CDR3aa: CSAKGVSGQFF
CDR3nt: TGCAGTGCCAAGGGTGTGTCGGGGCAGTTCTTC

v_gene: TRBV28
abundance: few
d_gene: .
j_gene: TRBJ2-7
CDR3aa: CASSFVPGYSEQYF
CDR3nt: TGTGCCAGCAGTTTTGTGCCAGGGTATTCCGAGCAGTACTTC

v_gene: TRBV30
abundance: few
d_gene: .
j_gene: TRBJ2-1
CDR3aa: CAWSVSGLEQFF
CDR3nt: TGTGCCTGGAGTGTTAGTGGTCTTGAGCAGTTCTTC

v_gene: TRBV6-1
abundance: few
d_gene: .
j_gene: TRBJ2-5
CDR3aa: CASTSDSSDRETQYF
CDR3nt: TGTGCCAGCACCTCCGACAGTTCCGACCGAGAGACCCAGTACTTC

v_gene: TRBV6-2/TRBV6-3
abundance: many
d_gene: TRBD2
j_gene: TRBJ2-7
CDR3aa: CASSYSSRGGSRSYEQYF
CDR3nt: TGTGCCAGCAGTTACTCCAGTCGAGGCGGGAGTCGATCCTACGAGCAGTACTTC

v_gene: TRBV12-3/TRBV12-4
abundance: few
d_gene: TRBD1
j_gene: TRBJ2-1
CDR3aa: CASSQTGAYYNEQFF
CDR3nt: TGTGCCAGCAGTCAGACAGGGGCCTACTACAATGAGCAGTTCTTC

v_gene: TRBV6-1
abundance: few
d_gene: .
j_gene: TRBJ2-2
CDR3aa: CASGVSRAPGELFF
CDR3nt: TGTGCCAGCGGTGTTAGCCGGGCCCCGGGGGAGCTGTTTTTT

v_gene: TRBV5-1
abundance: few
d_gene: .
j_gene: TRBJ2-5
CDR3aa: CASSLDSRAETQYF
CDR3nt: TGCGCCAGCAGCTTGGACTCCCGGGCGGAGACCCAGTACTTC

v_gene: TRBV7-9
abundance: few
d_gene: .
j_gene: TRBJ1-2
CDR3aa: CASSRPGTGIYGYTF
CDR3nt: TGTGCCAGCAGCCGACCCGGAACAGGGATCTATGGCTACACCTTC

v_gene: TRBV11-1
abundance: few
d_gene: .
j_gene: TRBJ2-3
CDR3aa: CASTADFFPDTQYF
CDR3nt: TGTGCCAGCACCGCGGACTTTTTCCCAGATACGCAGTATTTT

v_gene: TRBV3-1
abundance: .
d_gene: TRBD2
j_gene: TRBJ2-7
CDR3aa: CASEGLGSGRPGEQYF
CDR3nt: TGTGCCAGCGAGGGTTTGGGTAGCGGGAGACCCGGGGAGCAGTACTTC

v_gene: TRBV29-1
abundance: .
d_gene: TRBD2
j_gene: TRBJ2-1
CDR3aa: CSVVLGLAGGPEQFF
CDR3nt: TGCAGCGTTGTTTTAGGACTAGCGGGGGGCCCTGAGCAGTTCTTC

v_gene: TRBV5-1
abundance: few
d_gene: .
j_gene: TRBJ2-2
CDR3aa: CASSSAPAATNTGELFF
CDR3nt: TGCGCCAGCAGCTCAGCGCCCGCGGCCACGAACACCGGGGAGCTGTTTTTT